The following is a T cell receptor (beta chain) sequence with its context. This clone was seen a few times. What antigen it recognizes has not been identified. No much larger clonotype is one base removed from it; base qualities were not supplied. TCRbeta CDR3 regions were amplified from genomic DNA by means of the immunoSEQ Assay, a bias-controlled multiplex PCR. In the source study's methods: The number of nucleated cells in each sample was estimated by amplification of reference gene primers within the assay. Sequence reads were collapsed and filtered to measure the absolute abundance of every unique TCRbeta CDR3 rearrangement. Productive Simpson clonality was computed per sample as the square root of Simpson's diversity index over productive rearrangements. TCRdb limited this immuneACCESS table to in-frame rearrangements with V and J called. A share of clones is missing; checked studies link under half to unresolved V genes, and the rest is unexplained. Clonal size and the V and J genes are those of that table, whereas D and trimming came from the DNA. The sample records about 140,000 clones, 80% to 85% of which are singletons. The ten largest account for 4% of the sample.

Collaborating institutions collected whole blood in K2EDTA tubes following their own protocols. For TCRbeta analysis, collaborators shipped samples as frozen whole blood, isolated PBMCs, or DNA extracted from either of those sample types. This record belongs to a study of blood T cell repertoires in COVID-19 (dated by TCRdb to 2020 to 2022). General notes on the study: The collaborator samples originated in the United States, Italy and Spain and spanned the acute and convalescent phases of COVID-19. Where HLA class I and class II types were available, the types were taken from metadata supplied by the sample provider, not from assay-based typing. Deeply sampled blood TCRbeta repertoires from subjects exposed to, actively infected with, or recovered from COVID-19 were included in the dataset. The samples were drawn from the first 160 participants of the ongoing ImmuneRACE study and from 1,254 subjects provided by 6 global collaborators. The repertoires were released in a freely available public database meant as a resource for research on the immune response to SARS-CoV-2. The material from the prospective study consisted of cDNA or gDNA derived from T cells, B-cell-depleted T cells, or PBMCs. Nearly every sample came with metadata listing a de-identified subject ID, COVID-19 status, age in years and sex.

Overall study results and their limits: The amount of clinical and demographic metadata varied by source and participant and was provided uncurated.

Measured from the cysteine to the phenylalanine, the CDR3 is 12 residues long. The DNA shown is the 36-base CDR3, in frame from base 1. V and J lose 6 bases and 4 bases, and a span of 10 bases separates them. CDR1 MNHEY and CDR2 SVGAGI were looked up in the germline V gene. The sequence was obtained from a woman in her sixties with acute or convalescent COVID-19. Sequenced sample: peripheral blood. The rearrangement joined TRBV6-5 to TRBJ2-7; no D gene can be assigned with confidence. The DNA reads as follows: TGTGCCAGCAGACATTCGCTTTACGAGCAGTACTTC. Its protein is CASRHSLYEQYF.